These T cell receptor beta chains were read from a single sample in a study of blood T cells in healthy people across ages. TCRdb analysed the 5' RACE reads with MiXCR anew, one entry per CDR3 protein. The sample has about 1.8 million distinct CDR3 sequences; about 50% are singletons. The source material was blood. The receptors stem from a woman between 40 and 50 years old in good health. The CDR3 runs from the conserved cysteine through the conserved F or W. A D gene is named only where the DNA matches it firmly. Rows may omit the clone size; those that give it use once, few, many or a size class.

size: many
J: TRBJ2-5
V: TRBV10-3
D: -
CDR3: CAIRDQETQYF
DNA: TGTGCCATCAGGGACCAAGAGACCCAGTACTTC

size: few
J: TRBJ2-7
V: TRBV5-1
D: TRBD1
CDR3: CASSSRQGAFYEQYF
DNA: TGCGCCAGCAGCTCAAGACAGGGGGCCTTCTACGAGCAGTACTTC

size: -
J: TRBJ2-5
V: TRBV28
D: TRBD1
CDR3: CASSLGRGTGKGYQETQYF
DNA: TGTGCCAGCAGTTTAGGAAGGGGGACAGGGAAGGGGTACCAAGAGACCCAGTACTTC

size: -
J: TRBJ2-1
V: TRBV7-7
D: TRBD2
CDR3: CASSPGAPGGVRYNEQFF
DNA: TGTGCTAGCAGCCCCGGGGCGCCGGGGGGGGTCCGATACAATGAGCAGTTCTTC

size: -
J: TRBJ2-7
V: TRBV15
D: -
CDR3: CATEPKGRGSYEQYF
DNA: TGTGCCACCGAACCGAAGGGGAGAGGGTCCTACGAGCAGTACTTC

size: -
J: TRBJ1-1
V: TRBV5-4
D: -
CDR3: CASSPLTGMNTEAFF
DNA: TGTGCCAGCAGCCCTCTAACAGGGATGAACACTGAAGCTTTCTTT

size: many
J: TRBJ2-7
V: TRBV4-3
D: -
CDR3: CASSQDAIQTRVTCEQYF
DNA: TGCGCCAGCAGCCAAGACGCGATACAGACTAGGGTGACTTGCGAGCAGTACTTC

size: few
J: TRBJ2-3
V: TRBV5-1
D: -
CDR3: CASSLAQQFTDTQYF
DNA: TGCGCCAGCAGCTTGGCCCAGCAGTTCACAGATACGCAGTATTTT

size: -
J: TRBJ1-2
V: TRBV5-1
D: TRBD1
CDR3: CASSLWGQADNRGYTF
DNA: TGCGCCAGCAGCTTGTGGGGACAGGCGGACAACCGTGGCTACACCTTC

size: few
J: TRBJ2-7
V: TRBV2
D: -
CDR3: CASSEELSSYEQYF
DNA: TGTGCCAGCAGTGAAGAGTTGAGCTCCTACGAGCAGTACTTC